These 30 T cell receptor beta chains originate from one sample sequenced in a study of cytomegalovirus exposure and HLA in healthy donors. In the PCR, 60 Vbeta and 13 Jbeta primers were used. Profiling relied on immunoSEQ multiplex PCR, and the TCRdb table lists in-frame clones only, not all of them. The table lists 90,000 to 120,000 clones, around three quarters of them singletons. Material: PBMCs. The receptors here all came from a man aged 25 to 40 in good health and CMV-seronegative.

The chain joins TRBV5-1 to TRBJ2-1, with a possible D match to TRBD2 (5 bases). There are 12 residues in the CDR3. With 4 bases removed from V and 5 bases from J, the gap between germline ends came to 7 bases. Germline V lookup: CDR1 SGHRS, CDR2 YFSETQ. The CDR3: CASSNGDNEQFF. CDR3 DNA sequence: TGCGCCAGCAGCAACGGGGACAATGAGCAGTTCTTC. The full variable domain, in which reference TRBV5-1 and TRBJ2-1 provide the parts outside the CDR3, is KAGVTQTPRYLIKTRGQQVTLSCSPISGHRSVSWYQQTPGQGLQFLFEYFSETQRNKGNFPGRFSGRQFSNSRSEMNVSTLELGDSALYLCASSNGDNEQFFGPGTRLTVL.

This clone occurred once. The genes are TRBV30 and TRBJ2-5; the D gene is possibly TRBD2 (5 bases). The DNA end is a closer match to TRBJ2-7, so the J assignment may be wrong. Germline V gene sequence: CDR1 GTSNPN, CDR2 SVGIG (reference sequence). The CDR3 runs 14 residues. CDR3 sequence (DNA): TGTGCCTGGAGCCGTCGGAGCGGTAACTACGAGCAGTACTTC. Its translation is CAWSRRSGNYEQYF.

Here the CDR3 reads CASSWDFPEPQHF. DNA of the CDR3: TGTGCCAGCAGCTGGGACTTCCCGGAGCCCCAGCATTTT. The chain employs TRBV2 and TRBJ1-5; D possibly corresponds to TRBD1 (5 bases). The germline V gene encodes CDR1 SNHLY and CDR2 FYNNEI. Trimming left V 6 bases short and J 8 bases short, with 14 bases between. This CDR3 region has 13 residues.

This rearrangement joins TRBV6-6 to TRBJ2-5; no clear D gene. Germline assignment: CDR1 MNHNY and CDR2 SVGAGI (reference sequence). The CDR3 spans 14 residues. Trimming shortened V by 3 bases and J by 6 bases, and 14 bases separated the two germline ends. The CDR3 loop reads CASSYSTNEKTQYF. The CDR3 bases are TGTGCCAGCAGTTATTCCACTAACGAGAAGACCCAGTACTTC.

Ten or more counts support this clone. The rearrangement uses TRBV2 and TRBJ2-1; maybe TRBD2 (6 bases). CDR3 length equals 16 residues. Per the germline V gene, CDR1 is SNHLY and CDR2 is FYNNEI. The V end was cut by 5 bases, the J end by 3 bases, with 17 bases between. The CDR3 DNA reads TGTGCCAGCAGTACGACGATGGAGGGGAACTACAATGAGCAGTTCTTC. Amino acid sequence: CASSTTMEGNYNEQFF.

The chain links TRBV6-5 to TRBJ1-5; possibly TRBD1 for D (5 bases). The CDR3 is 15 amino acids. Germline CDR1 and CDR2: MNHEY and SVGAGI. V lost 6 bases and J 1 base, leaving 13 bases between the germline ends. The CDR3 is CASRSLRGSNQPQHF. For the CDR3, the DNA is TGTGCCAGCAGATCTCTTCGGGGGAGCAATCAGCCCCAGCATTTT.

The CDR3 sequence: CASSLPPDRSISPLHF. In DNA form, the CDR3 reads TGTGCCAGCAGCCTGCCCCCGGACAGATCAATCTCACCCCTCCACTTT. This chain joins TRBV5-6 and TRBJ1-6; D is perhaps TRBD1 (6 bases). The germline V and J ends were trimmed by 4 bases and 10 bases, with 21 bases remaining between them. Germline loops: CDR1 SGHDT, CDR2 YYEEEE. The CDR3 consists of 16 residues.

Written as DNA, the CDR3 is TGTGCCAGCACTCCCGGACAAACTCTAGAAGCTTTCTTT. It encodes CASTPGQTLEAFF. The chain joins TRBV7-9 to TRBJ1-1, with D maybe TRBD1 (5 bases). Trimming cost V 7 bases and J 8 bases, with 17 bases left between them. This CDR3 is built from 13 residues. Germline lookup yields CDR1 SEHNR and CDR2 FQNEAQ (reference sequence).

V gene TRBV11-2 combines with J gene TRBJ2-5, with 8 bases aligning to TRBD1. Trimming at V came to 6 bases and at J to 2 bases, leaving 8 bases not matched to a gene. The length of the CDR3 is 15 residues. CDR1 and CDR2 from the germline V gene are SGHAT and FQNNGV. CDR3 region: CASRSGTGGQETQYF. In DNA form, the CDR3 reads TGTGCCAGCAGGTCCGGGACAGGCGGACAAGAGACCCAGTACTTC.

This rearrangement joins TRBV6-6 to TRBJ2-5; TRBD1 is a possible D gene (6 bases). CDR1 is MNHNY and CDR2 is SVGAGI in the germline V gene (reference sequence). The length of the CDR3 is 14 residues. Trimming took 6 bases from V and 1 from J, leaving 12 bases between them. CDR3 amino acids: CASRPTGFQETQYF. CDR3 bases: TGTGCCAGCAGACCTACAGGGTTCCAAGAGACCCAGTACTTC.

The chain joins TRBV11-2 to TRBJ1-1; 7 bases line up with TRBD1. CDR3 size: 16 residues. Germline V gene lookup returns CDR1 SGHAT and CDR2 FQNNGV. The junction had 8 bases not matched to a gene; V was cut back by 1 base and J by 3 bases. The DNA for the CDR3 is TGTGCCAGCAGCTTAGGACAGGGCTACCCTTACACTGAAGCTTTCTTT. Its protein is CASSLGQGYPYTEAFF.

V is TRBV27 and J is TRBJ2-5; D not certain. This CDR3 is 15 amino acids long. Trimming took 0 bases from V and 2 from J, leaving 10 bases between them. Germline V gene data show CDR1 as MNHEY and CDR2 as SMNVEV (reference sequence). CDR3 region: CASSLSWQSQETQYF. The CDR3 coding sequence is TGTGCCAGCAGTTTATCTTGGCAGTCTCAAGAGACCCAGTACTTC.

This chain joins TRBV4-1 and TRBJ2-7; 9 positions match TRBD2. The germline gives CDR1 MGHRA, CDR2 YSYEKL. The CDR3 covers 15 residues. With 2 bases clipped from V and 2 bases from J, the junction kept 4 bases outside the gene matches. The CDR3, as DNA: TGCGCCAGCAGCCAATTGTCTAGCGGGACCTACGAGCAGTACTTC. Protein product: CASSQLSSGTYEQYF.

This clone appeared a few times. The chain employs TRBV14 and TRBJ2-5; a weak D match, TRBD1 (6 bases). The assigned J gene may be wrong: the sequence end matches TRBJ2-7 better. The germline V gene has CDR1 SGHDN and CDR2 FVKESK. The CDR3 extends over 14 amino acids. CDR3: CASSRTGRLYEQYF. In DNA form, the CDR3 reads TGTGCCAGCAGCCGAACAGGGCGCCTCTACGAGCAGTACTTC.

J is TRBJ2-3 and V is TRBV6-6, with TRBD2 matching over 8 bases. V lost 5 bases and J lost 6; bases outside the gene matches: 13. CDR1 and CDR2 (germline): MNHNY, SVGAGI (reference sequence). This CDR3 is 16 amino acids long. CDR3 sequence: CASSPTSVTGGDTQYF. The CDR3 DNA is TGTGCCAGCAGTCCCACTAGCGTCACGGGAGGGGATACGCAGTATTTT.

This sequence joins TRBV7-6 and TRBJ2-7, with 8 positions matching TRBD1. Germline CDR1 and CDR2: SGHVS and FNYEAQ. Trimming cost V 0 bases and J 1 base; bases outside gene matches: 14. The CDR3 contains 19 residues. The CDR3 reads CASSLASPTGQGASYEQYF. CDR3 coding DNA: TGTGCCAGCAGCTTAGCCAGCCCCACCGGACAGGGTGCGTCCTACGAGCAGTACTTC.

The V gene is TRBV2, the J gene TRBJ2-5; the match to TRBD1 covers 11 bases. This CDR3 has 16 residues. Trimming at V came to 0 bases and at J to 11 bases, leaving 11 bases not matched to a gene. Germline V lookup: CDR1 SNHLY, CDR2 FYNNEI. The DNA of the CDR3 is TGTGCCAGCAGTGAAGCGTCCGGGACAGGGGGTACTAGGCAGTACTTC. Its protein is CASSEASGTGGTRQYF.

This rearrangement joins TRBV10-1 to TRBJ1-1, with TRBD1 identical over 10 bases. With 5 bases clipped from V and 4 bases from J, the junction kept 1 base outside the gene matches. The CDR3 spans 13 residues. Germline loops: CDR1 WNHNN, CDR2 SYGVQD (reference sequence). The CDR3 protein is CASSRDRGTEAFF. The DNA for the CDR3 is TGCGCCAGCAGTCGGGACAGGGGCACTGAAGCTTTCTTT.

The gene calls are TRBV2 and TRBJ2-2; 7 positions agree with TRBD1. The germline CDR1 and CDR2 sequences are SNHLY and FYNNEI. CDR3 size: 15 residues. The V segment lost 4 bases and the J segment 3 bases; nucleotides outside the gene matches: 5. The CDR3 nucleotides are TGTGCCAGCAGTGTGCAGGGGGTGGACACCGGGGAGCTGTTTTTT. Translated: CASSVQGVDTGELFF. The variable domain in full, with the rest retrieved from reference TRBV2 and TRBJ2-2, is EPEVTQTPSHQVTQMGQEVILRCVPISNHLYFYWYRQILGQKVEFLVSFYNNEISEKSEIFDDQFSVERPDGSNFTLKIRSTKLEDSAMYFCASSVQGVDTGELFFGEGSRLTVL.

V usage is TRBV6-5 and J usage is TRBJ2-3, with a weak D call TRBD1 (5 bases). Germline V gene data show CDR1 as MNHEY and CDR2 as SVGAGI. This CDR3 has 16 amino acids. V gave up 2 bases and J gave up 5 bases, with 17 bases separating them. The CDR3: CASSYQQVDLEDTQYF. The CDR3, as DNA: TGTGCCAGCAGTTACCAACAGGTGGACCTGGAAGATACGCAGTATTTT.

The chain is built from TRBV27 and TRBJ2-1; TRBD2 might be the D (6 bases). Trimming shortened V by 5 bases and J by 3 bases, and 14 bases separated the two germline ends. From germline, CDR1 is MNHEY and CDR2 SMNVEV (reference sequence). The CDR3 is 15 amino acids. DNA of the CDR3: TGTGCCAGCAGTCCCTCGGAGGGATTCTACAATGAGCAGTTCTTC. Amino acid sequence: CASSPSEGFYNEQFF.

The genes are TRBV7-6 and TRBJ2-7, with 8 bases fitting TRBD1. After removal of 5 bases from V and 6 bases from J, the junction contained 6 bases not matched to a gene. The germline V gene encodes CDR1 SGHVS and CDR2 FNYEAQ. The CDR3 is 13 amino acids. The CDR3 bases are TGTGCCAGCAGCCCACGGACAGGGCCCGAGCAGTACTTC. This translates into CASSPRTGPEQYF.

This clone appeared a single time. CDR3 protein: CASSPDGTYDYTF. The CDR3 DNA follows: TGCGCCAGCAGCCCTGACGGGACTTACGACTACACCTTC. The chain combines TRBV5-1 with TRBJ1-2, with D possibly TRBD1 on 5 matching bases. The CDR3 length is 13 residues. Germline CDR1 and CDR2: SGHRS and YFSETQ. V was cut by 4 bases and J by 10 bases, with 17 bases left in between.

The V gene is TRBV28, the J gene TRBJ2-7; no firm D call. The V end was cut by 2 bases, the J end by 4 bases, with 3 bases between. This CDR3 is 11 amino acids long. CDR1 MDHEN and CDR2 SYDVKM come from the germline V gene. The CDR3 nucleotides read TGTGCCAGCAGTTTACAGTACGAGCAGTACTTC. As protein: CASSLQYEQYF.

A word on this clone: The likely explanation is a read error, given a far larger clone one base away. The V call is TRBV11-1, the J call TRBJ1-1, with no clear D. There are 13 residues in the CDR3. Germline CDR1 is SGHAT and CDR2 is FQDESV (reference sequence). Trimming took 2 bases from V and 1 from J, leaving 5 bases between them. As DNA, the CDR3 is TGTGCCAGCAGCTTAATCAGGAACACTGAAGCTTTCTTT. Its translation: CASSLIRNTEAFF.

This chain uses TRBV19 with TRBJ1-5; D is perhaps TRBD1 (5 bases). CDR3 length: 14 amino acids. Between the trimmed V and J ends, which lost 0 bases and 6 bases, there was a span of 9 bases. CDR1 LNHDA and CDR2 SQIVND come from the germline V gene (reference sequence). CDR3 residues: CASSIELGGQPQHF. In DNA, the CDR3 is TGTGCCAGTAGTATAGAATTGGGGGGTCAGCCCCAGCATTTT.

As concerns this clone: A read error may account for a junction end that differs from germline. The CDR3 coding sequence is TGTGCCACCAGTACAGGGAGCGACACTGAAGCTTTCTTT. Protein: CATSTGSDTEAFF. This chain joins TRBV10-3 and TRBJ1-1, with D perhaps TRBD1 (6 bases). The germline V gene has CDR1 ENHRY and CDR2 SYGVKD. The CDR3 has 13 residues.

The chain joins TRBV7-3 to TRBJ2-3; TRBD2 matches 10 bases. Unmatched junction bases numbered 1, after V lost 4 bases and J lost 3 bases. The germline V gene encodes CDR1 SGHTA and CDR2 FQGTGA. The CDR3 consists of 14 residues. CDR3 nucleotides: TGTGCCAGCAGCTCAGCGGGGGGGACAGATACGCAGTATTTT. Protein sequence: CASSSAGGTDTQYF.

This chain connects TRBV27 to TRBJ2-7; 10 nucleotides agree with TRBD1. V was pared by 0 bases and J by 7 bases, with 6 bases of the junction left unmatched. This CDR3 is built from 15 residues. Per germline, CDR1 MNHEY and CDR2 SMNVEV (reference sequence). The CDR3 region has the DNA TGTGCCAGCAGTTTATCGAGGACAGGGGGTTGGGAGCAGTACTTC. The encoded protein is CASSLSRTGGWEQYF.

This chain links TRBV19 with TRBJ2-2; D might be TRBD2 (6 bases). The V end was cut by 9 bases, the J end by 3 bases, with 11 bases between. Germline V gene data show CDR1 as LNHDA and CDR2 as SQIVND (reference sequence). The CDR3 has 13 amino acids. The CDR3 bases are TGTGCCAGCCGGAGGGCCGACACCGGGGAGCTGTTTTTT. Its translation: CASRRADTGELFF.